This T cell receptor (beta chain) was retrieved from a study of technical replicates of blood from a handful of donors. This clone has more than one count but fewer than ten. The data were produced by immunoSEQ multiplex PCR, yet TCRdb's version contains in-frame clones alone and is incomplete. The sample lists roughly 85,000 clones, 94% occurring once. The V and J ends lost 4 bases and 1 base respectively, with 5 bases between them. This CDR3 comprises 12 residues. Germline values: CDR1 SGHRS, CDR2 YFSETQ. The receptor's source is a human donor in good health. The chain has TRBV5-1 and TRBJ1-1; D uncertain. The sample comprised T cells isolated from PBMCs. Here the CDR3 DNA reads TGCGCCAGCAGCCCCGGGAACACTGAAGCTTTCTTT. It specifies CASSPGNTEAFF.